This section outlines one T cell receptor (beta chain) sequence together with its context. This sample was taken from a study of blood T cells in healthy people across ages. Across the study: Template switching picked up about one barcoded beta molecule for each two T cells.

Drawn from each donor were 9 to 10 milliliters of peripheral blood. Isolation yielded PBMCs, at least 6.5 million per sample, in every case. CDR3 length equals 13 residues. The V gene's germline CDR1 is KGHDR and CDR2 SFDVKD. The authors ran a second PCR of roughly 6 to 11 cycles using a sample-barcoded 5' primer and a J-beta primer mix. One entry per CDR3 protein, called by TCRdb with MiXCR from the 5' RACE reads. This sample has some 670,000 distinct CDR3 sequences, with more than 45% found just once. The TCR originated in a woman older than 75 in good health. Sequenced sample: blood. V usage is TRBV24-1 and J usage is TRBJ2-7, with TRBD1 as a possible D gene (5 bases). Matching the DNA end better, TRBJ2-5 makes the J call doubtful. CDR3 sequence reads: CATSGVREETQYF. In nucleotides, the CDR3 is TGTGCCACCAGTGGAGTCAGGGAAGAGACCCAGTACTTC.